These T cell receptor beta chains were read from a single sample in a study of early T cells in non-severe SARS-CoV-2 infection. TCRdb processed the 5' RACE reads anew with MiXCR; each CDR3 protein has one entry. The table includes 45,000 to 75,000 distinct CDR3 sequences, around 12% detected once. The sample comprised whole blood. Receptors originate from an adult who was a healthcare worker with PCR-confirmed SARS-CoV-2 infection or an uninfected control (not recorded which). Both conserved end residues are part of each CDR3. D genes are given only for firm matches. Only part of the rows carry a size: once, few, many, or a class if the clone is expanded.

V,length,D,size,J,CDR3,DNA
TRBV3-1,17,TRBD2,few,TRBJ2-1,CASSQQPSGGPHNEQFF,TGTGCCAGCAGCCAACAGCCTTCGGGGGGGCCCCACAATGAGCAGTTCTTC
TRBV7-8,15,NA,few,TRBJ2-6,CASSLGLSGANVLTF,TGTGCCAGCAGCTTAGGTCTATCTGGGGCCAACGTCCTGACTTTC
TRBV3-1,13,NA,many,TRBJ2-7,CASSQAGGYEQYF,TGTGCCAGCAGCCAAGCCGGAGGATACGAGCAGTACTTC
TRBV21-1,15,NA,NA,TRBJ2-1,CASSKGPSGDNEQFF,TGTGCCAGCAGCAAAGGGCCTAGCGGAGACAATGAGCAGTTCTTC
TRBV10-1,13,TRBD1,NA,TRBJ2-1,CASSERGGASQFF,TGCGCCAGCAGTGAAAGAGGGGGCGCATCCCAGTTCTTC
TRBV28,11,NA,few,TRBJ1-2,CASSSSMSRAF,TGTGCCAGCAGTTCGAGCATGAGTCGCGCCTTC
TRBV7-8,11,NA,NA,TRBJ2-3,CASSPLDTQYF,TGTGCCAGCAGCCCCTTGGATACGCAGTATTTT
TRBV20-1,13,TRBD1,NA,TRBJ2-1,CSARGDRYNEQFF,TGCAGTGCTAGAGGGGACAGGTACAATGAGCAGTTCTTC
TRBV2,14,TRBD1,many,TRBJ1-6,CASSTGTANSPLHF,TGTGCCAGCAGCACCGGGACAGCAAATTCACCCCTCCACTTT
TRBV14,18,TRBD2,few,TRBJ2-3,CASSQVRPGLASGDTQYF,TGTGCCAGCAGCCAAGTCCGGCCGGGACTAGCGAGTGGAGATACGCAGTATTTT
TRBV18,16,TRBD2,few,TRBJ2-1,CASSPILAGVSAEQFF,TGTGCCAGCTCACCCATCCTAGCGGGAGTTAGTGCTGAGCAGTTCTTC
TRBV29-1,12,NA,many,TRBJ1-5,CSVGQGSQPQHF,TGCAGCGTTGGCCAGGGTTCCCAGCCCCAGCATTTT
TRBV5-1,16,NA,few,TRBJ2-3,CASSFAQGPSTDTQYF,TGCGCCAGCAGCTTCGCCCAGGGGCCTAGCACAGATACGCAGTATTTT
TRBV9,15,NA,many,TRBJ2-5,CASSVVGGRGETQYF,TGTGCCAGCAGCGTAGTGGGAGGCCGAGGAGAGACCCAGTACTTC
TRBV7-2,16,TRBD2,few,TRBJ2-7,CASSGLAGGNFYEQYF,TGTGCCAGCAGCGGACTAGCGGGGGGGAATTTCTACGAGCAGTACTTC
TRBV3-1,17,TRBD2,NA,TRBJ2-1,CASSQDPWRGGYNEQFF,TGTGCCAGCAGCCAAGACCCCTGGCGGGGGGGGTACAATGAGCAGTTCTTC
TRBV7-6,14,NA,few,TRBJ1-1,CASSLDSLPGEAFF,TGTGCCAGCAGCTTAGATTCCCTCCCCGGAGAAGCTTTCTTT
TRBV6-2/TRBV6-3,15,NA,many,TRBJ2-2,CASRYGRSDTGELFF,TGTGCCAGCAGATATGGACGGTCGGACACCGGGGAGCTGTTTTTT
TRBV2,16,TRBD2,few,TRBJ2-2,CASRRVSGENTGELFF,TGTGCCAGCAGAAGAGTTAGCGGGGAAAACACCGGGGAGCTGTTTTTT
TRBV3-1,17,TRBD1,many,TRBJ1-3,CASSRQSGTGRRNTIYF,TGTGCCAGCAGCCGACAGTCCGGGACAGGGAGAAGAAACACCATATATTTT
TRBV5-1,16,TRBD1,NA,TRBJ2-1,CASSLAGQKDHNEQFF,TGCGCCAGCAGCTTGGCGGGACAGAAAGATCACAATGAGCAGTTCTTC
TRBV27,14,NA,NA,TRBJ2-1,CASSLERGQGAQFF,TGTGCCAGCAGTTTAGAGCGGGGGCAGGGGGCGCAGTTCTTC
TRBV20-1,14,NA,NA,TRBJ1-2,CSARKPGDNYGYTF,TGCAGTGCTAGAAAGCCAGGGGACAACTATGGCTACACCTTC
TRBV5-4,14,TRBD2,many,TRBJ2-1,CASSFLLADNEQFF,TGTGCCAGCAGCTTTCTTCTAGCGGACAATGAGCAGTTCTTC
TRBV30,13,NA,few,TRBJ1-5,CAWSVLGGQPQHF,TGTGCCTGGAGTGTACTGGGAGGGCAGCCCCAGCATTTT
TRBV20-1,16,NA,many,TRBJ2-1,CSASSVWTGSPTEQFF,TGCAGTGCTAGCTCTGTTTGGACGGGGAGCCCGACTGAGCAGTTCTTC
TRBV29-1,12,NA,NA,TRBJ1-1,CSVPTVDTEAFF,TGCAGCGTTCCGACAGTGGACACTGAAGCTTTCTTT
TRBV7-9,14,NA,NA,TRBJ1-2,CASSRETDVYGYTF,TGTGCCAGCAGCCGCGAGACCGACGTCTATGGCTACACCTTC
TRBV11-3,13,NA,few,TRBJ2-3,CASSLDGDRGRYF,TGTGCCAGCAGCTTAGATGGGGACCGAGGCCGGTATTTT
TRBV10-3,14,NA,few,TRBJ1-1,CAIRTVRGDTEAFF,TGTGCCATCAGAACAGTAAGGGGGGACACTGAAGCTTTCTTT
TRBV11-2,14,NA,NA,TRBJ2-1,CASSFGAEAAGQFF,TGTGCCAGCAGCTTCGGGGCCGAGGCCGCCGGGCAGTTCTTC
TRBV6-2/TRBV6-3,15,NA,many,TRBJ2-3,CASSPRGRGTDTQYF,TGTGCCAGCAGCCCACGGGGGCGGGGCACAGATACGCAGTATTTT
TRBV25-1,12,NA,NA,TRBJ1-5,CASSALNQPQHF,TGTGCCAGCAGTGCCCTCAATCAGCCCCAGCATTTT
TRBV29-1,14,NA,NA,TRBJ1-5,CSARGRGPGEPQHF,TGCAGCGCCAGGGGCAGAGGTCCTGGGGAGCCCCAGCATTTT
TRBV18,15,TRBD2,NA,TRBJ2-7,CASSPLAGGPHEQYF,TGTGCCAGCTCACCTCTAGCGGGAGGGCCCCACGAGCAGTACTTC
TRBV6-5,14,NA,NA,TRBJ2-7,CASSYSAGVYEQYF,TGTGCCAGCAGTTACTCGGCAGGGGTCTACGAGCAGTACTTC
TRBV29-1,11,NA,few,TRBJ2-5,CSVGVVETQYF,TGCAGCGTTGGGGTAGTGGAGACCCAGTACTTC
TRBV18,12,NA,NA,TRBJ1-2,CASSPGTGGYTF,TGTGCCAGCTCACCGGGTACAGGCGGCTACACCTTC
TRBV2,15,TRBD2,few,TRBJ2-2,CASSGGGRATGELFF,TGTGCCAGCAGTGGAGGCGGGAGGGCCACCGGGGAGCTGTTTTTT
TRBV20-1,14,NA,many,TRBJ1-6,CSARTGLEYSPLHF,TGCAGTGCTAGAACGGGATTGGAGTATTCACCCCTCCACTTT
TRBV20-1,15,TRBD1,NA,TRBJ2-5,CSAPVTGAQQGTQYF,TGCAGTGCCCCTGTCACAGGGGCCCAACAGGGGACCCAGTACTTC
TRBV9,16,TRBD1,NA,TRBJ2-2,CASSVPGQGNAGELFF,TGTGCCAGCAGCGTGCCGGGACAGGGAAACGCCGGGGAGCTGTTTTTT
TRBV11-2,14,NA,many,TRBJ1-5,CASSATGDNQPQHF,TGTGCCAGCAGCGCAACAGGAGACAATCAGCCCCAGCATTTT
TRBV28,12,NA,NA,TRBJ2-3,CASSLFSDTQYF,TGTGCCAGCAGTTTATTCTCAGATACGCAGTATTTT
TRBV20-1,13,TRBD2,many,TRBJ2-3,CSAGLAGPDTQYF,TGCAGTGCGGGACTAGCGGGGCCAGATACGCAGTATTTT
TRBV10-3,11,NA,few,TRBJ2-1,CAISDRGEQFF,TGTGCCATCAGTGATCGGGGTGAGCAGTTCTTC
TRBV29-1,15,TRBD2,NA,TRBJ2-1,CSVEEPSGRADEQFF,TGCAGCGTTGAAGAACCTAGCGGGAGGGCCGATGAGCAGTTCTTC
TRBV11-2,15,NA,few,TRBJ2-5,CASSHNPDNQETQYF,TGTGCCAGCAGCCACAACCCGGACAACCAAGAGACCCAGTACTTC
TRBV5-1,13,NA,NA,TRBJ2-1,CASSSLGSNEQFF,TGCGCCAGCAGTAGTCTGGGGTCCAATGAGCAGTTCTTC
TRBV18,14,NA,NA,TRBJ2-1,CASSPNQERGEQFF,TGTGCCAGCTCACCAAATCAGGAGAGGGGTGAGCAGTTCTTC